This entry lists 9 T cell receptor beta chains sequenced from one sample in a study of cytomegalovirus exposure and HLA in healthy donors. Both 60 Vbeta primers and 13 Jbeta primers went into the PCR. The method was immunoSEQ multiplex PCR; TCRdb's version includes in-frame clones alone and lacks a portion of them. Of about 170,000 clones in the sample, roughly 71% were seen once. The sequenced sample was PBMCs. The source of these receptors is a girl aged 5 to 17 in good health and CMV-seronegative.

The rearrangement links TRBV7-8 to TRBJ2-7; D remains unclear. Germline CDR1 reads SGHVS; CDR2 reads FQNEAQ. This CDR3 is built from 14 residues. The germline V and J ends were trimmed by 5 bases and 3 bases, with 14 bases remaining between them. The CDR3 region has the DNA TGTGCCAGCAGCCAAAAGAGGCTGGGCTACGAGCAGTACTTC. It is translated as CASSQKRLGYEQYF.

This clone was observed once. This chain links TRBV11-2 with TRBJ2-5; 8 nucleotides align to TRBD2. This CDR3 is 14 amino acids long. Per germline, CDR1 SGHAT and CDR2 FQNNGV. V gave up 6 bases and J gave up 4 bases; unmatched junction bases: 7. The CDR3 DNA is TGTGCCAGCAGGATCCCGGGGGGGGTAGAGACCCAGTACTTC. Its protein product is CASRIPGGVETQYF.

V gene TRBV28 combines with J gene TRBJ1-1; TRBD1 matches 7 bases. With 8 bases clipped from V and 1 base from J, the junction kept 7 bases outside the gene matches. Germline CDR1 and CDR2: MDHEN and SYDVKM. CDR3 length: 14 residues. The CDR3 nucleotides are TGTGCCAGCCGCCCCGGGACAGCGAACACTGAAGCTTTCTTT. Its translation: CASRPGTANTEAFF.

J is TRBJ1-1 and V is TRBV7-9; 7 bases are shared with TRBD1. Losses at the gene ends were 5 bases for V and 2 bases for J; bases not matched to a gene: 8. The CDR3 is made up of 15 amino acids. The germline V gene encodes CDR1 SEHNR and CDR2 FQNEAQ (reference sequence). The CDR3 DNA reads TGTGCCAGCAGCACAGGGGTTTCGGCCAACACTGAAGCTTTCTTT. It yields the protein CASSTGVSANTEAFF.

The genes are TRBV14 and TRBJ1-1, with 9 bases that match TRBD1. The CDR3 covers 14 residues. J was trimmed by 1 base and V by 4 bases; bases with no gene match: 1. The V gene's germline CDR1 is SGHDN and CDR2 FVKESK. CDR3 nucleotide sequence: TGTGCCAGCAGCCGGACAGGGGCGAACACTGAAGCTTTCTTT. Its translation: CASSRTGANTEAFF.

The J gene is TRBJ1-3, the V gene TRBV5-1; tentatively, D is TRBD1 (6 bases). Between the trimmed V and J ends, which lost 4 bases and 7 bases, there was a span of 12 bases. Germline V gene lookup returns CDR1 SGHRS and CDR2 YFSETQ. The length of the CDR3 is 13 residues. The CDR3 here is CASSPGDWNTIYF. Written as DNA, the CDR3 is TGCGCCAGCAGCCCAGGGGATTGGAACACCATATATTTT.

The CDR3 here is CASSDHRPGGLDGYTF. The CDR3 DNA is TGTGCCAGCAGTGACCACCGCCCGGGTGGGTTGGATGGCTACACCTTC. The chain joins TRBV6-4 to TRBJ1-2; the D is unclear. Trimming removed 2 bases at V and 6 bases at J, with 19 bases between. Germline CDR1 is MRHNA and CDR2 is SNTAGT. This CDR3 has 16 amino acids.

CDR3 region: CASSLDIWGGQPQHF. In nucleotides, the CDR3 is TGTGCCAGCAGCTTAGATATCTGGGGAGGTCAGCCCCAGCATTTT. This chain uses TRBV7-8 with TRBJ1-5; D is unresolved. Germline V gene data show CDR1 as SGHVS and CDR2 as FQNEAQ. There are 15 residues in the CDR3. The V end lost 1 base, the J end lost 6 bases, and 13 bases lay between the germline ends.

This clone has only a few counts. The CDR3 here is CASSQIASMQYF. The CDR3 DNA reads TGTGCCAGCAGCCAAATAGCGAGTATGCAGTATTTT. The V gene is TRBV14, the J gene TRBJ2-3, with D tentatively TRBD2 (5 bases). Germline CDR1 and CDR2: SGHDN and FVKESK. V lost 2 bases and J 11 bases, leaving 11 bases between the germline ends. The CDR3 spans 12 residues.